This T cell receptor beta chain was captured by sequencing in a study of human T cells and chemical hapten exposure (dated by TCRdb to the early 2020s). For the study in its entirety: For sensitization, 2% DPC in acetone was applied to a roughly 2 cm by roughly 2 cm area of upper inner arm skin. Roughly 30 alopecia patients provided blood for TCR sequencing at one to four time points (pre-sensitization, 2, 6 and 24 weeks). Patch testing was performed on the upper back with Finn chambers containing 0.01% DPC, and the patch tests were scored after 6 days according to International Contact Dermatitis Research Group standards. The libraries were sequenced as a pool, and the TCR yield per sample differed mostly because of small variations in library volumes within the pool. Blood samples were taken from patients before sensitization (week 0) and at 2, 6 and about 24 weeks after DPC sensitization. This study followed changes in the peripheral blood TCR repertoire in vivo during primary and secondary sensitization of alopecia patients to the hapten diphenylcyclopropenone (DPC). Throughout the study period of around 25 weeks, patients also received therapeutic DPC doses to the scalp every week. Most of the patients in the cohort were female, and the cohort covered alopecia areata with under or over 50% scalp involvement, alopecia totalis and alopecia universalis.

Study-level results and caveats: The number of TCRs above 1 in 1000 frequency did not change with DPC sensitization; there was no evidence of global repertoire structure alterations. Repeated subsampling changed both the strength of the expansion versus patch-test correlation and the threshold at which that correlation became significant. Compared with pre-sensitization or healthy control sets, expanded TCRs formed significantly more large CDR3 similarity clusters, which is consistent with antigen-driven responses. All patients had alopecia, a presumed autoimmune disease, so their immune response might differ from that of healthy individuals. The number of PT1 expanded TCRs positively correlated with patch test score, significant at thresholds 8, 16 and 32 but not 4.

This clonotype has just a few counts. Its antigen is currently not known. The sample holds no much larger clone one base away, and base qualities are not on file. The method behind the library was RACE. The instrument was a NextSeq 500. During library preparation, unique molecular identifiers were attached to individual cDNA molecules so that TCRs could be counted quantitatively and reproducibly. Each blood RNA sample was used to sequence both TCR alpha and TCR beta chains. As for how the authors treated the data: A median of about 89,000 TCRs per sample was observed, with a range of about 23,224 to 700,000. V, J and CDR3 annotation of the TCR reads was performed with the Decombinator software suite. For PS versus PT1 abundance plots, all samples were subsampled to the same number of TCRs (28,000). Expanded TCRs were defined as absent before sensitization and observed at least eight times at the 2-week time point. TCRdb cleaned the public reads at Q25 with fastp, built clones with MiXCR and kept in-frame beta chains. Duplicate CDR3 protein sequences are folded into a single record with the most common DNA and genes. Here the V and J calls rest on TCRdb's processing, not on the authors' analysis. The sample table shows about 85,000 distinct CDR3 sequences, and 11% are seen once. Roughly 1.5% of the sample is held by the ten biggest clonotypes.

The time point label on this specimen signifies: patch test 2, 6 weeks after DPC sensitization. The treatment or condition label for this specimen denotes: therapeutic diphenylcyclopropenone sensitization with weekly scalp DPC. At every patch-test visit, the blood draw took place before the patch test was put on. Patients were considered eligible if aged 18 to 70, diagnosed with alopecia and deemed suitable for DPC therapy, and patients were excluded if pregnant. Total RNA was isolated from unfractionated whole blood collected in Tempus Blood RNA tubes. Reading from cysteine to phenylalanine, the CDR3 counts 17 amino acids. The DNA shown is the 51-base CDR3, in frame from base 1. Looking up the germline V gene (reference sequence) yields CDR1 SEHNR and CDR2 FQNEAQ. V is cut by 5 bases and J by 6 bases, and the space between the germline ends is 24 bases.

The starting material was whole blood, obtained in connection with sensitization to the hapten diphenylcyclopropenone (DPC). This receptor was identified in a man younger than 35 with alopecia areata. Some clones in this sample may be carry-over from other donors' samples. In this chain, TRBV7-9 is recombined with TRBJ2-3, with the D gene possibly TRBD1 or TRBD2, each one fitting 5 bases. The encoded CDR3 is CASSPGFSGAEIDTQYF. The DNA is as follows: TGTGCCAGCAGCCCGGGTTTCTCCGGGGCCGAAATTGATACGCAGTATTTT.